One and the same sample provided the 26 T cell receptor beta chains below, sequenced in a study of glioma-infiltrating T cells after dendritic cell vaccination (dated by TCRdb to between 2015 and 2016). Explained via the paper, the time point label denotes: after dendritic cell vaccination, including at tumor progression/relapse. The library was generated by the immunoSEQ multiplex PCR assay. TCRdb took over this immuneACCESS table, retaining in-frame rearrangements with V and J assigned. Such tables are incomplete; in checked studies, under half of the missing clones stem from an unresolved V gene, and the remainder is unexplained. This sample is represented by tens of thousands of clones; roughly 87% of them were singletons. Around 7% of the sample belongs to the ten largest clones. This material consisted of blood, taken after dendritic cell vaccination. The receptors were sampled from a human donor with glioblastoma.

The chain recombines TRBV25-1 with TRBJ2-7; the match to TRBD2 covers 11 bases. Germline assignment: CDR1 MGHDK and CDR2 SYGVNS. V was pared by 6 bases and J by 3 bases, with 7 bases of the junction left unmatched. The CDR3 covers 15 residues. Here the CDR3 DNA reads TGTGCCAGCAGGGCCGCAGGGACTAGCGGCTACGAGCAGTACTTC. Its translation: CASRAAGTSGYEQYF.

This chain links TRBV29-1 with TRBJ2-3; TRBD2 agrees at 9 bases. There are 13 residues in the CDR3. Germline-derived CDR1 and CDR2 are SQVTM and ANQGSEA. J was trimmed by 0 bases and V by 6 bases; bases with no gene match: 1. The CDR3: CSVAGGSTDTQYF. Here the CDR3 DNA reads TGCAGCGTAGCGGGGGGCAGCACAGATACGCAGTATTTT.

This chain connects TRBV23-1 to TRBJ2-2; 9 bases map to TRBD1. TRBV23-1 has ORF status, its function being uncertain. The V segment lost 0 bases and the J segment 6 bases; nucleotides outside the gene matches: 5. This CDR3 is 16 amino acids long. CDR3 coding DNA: TGCGCCAGCAGTCAATCGTGGGACAGGGTCCCCGGGGAGCTGTTTTTT. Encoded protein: CASSQSWDRVPGELFF.

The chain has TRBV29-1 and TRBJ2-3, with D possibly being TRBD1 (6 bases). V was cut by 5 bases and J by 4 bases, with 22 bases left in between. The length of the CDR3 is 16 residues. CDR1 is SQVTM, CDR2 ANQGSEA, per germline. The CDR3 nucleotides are TGCAGCGTTCCTACCGGTACAGGGAAGTCCGCAGATACGCAGTATTTT. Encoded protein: CSVPTGTGKSADTQYF.

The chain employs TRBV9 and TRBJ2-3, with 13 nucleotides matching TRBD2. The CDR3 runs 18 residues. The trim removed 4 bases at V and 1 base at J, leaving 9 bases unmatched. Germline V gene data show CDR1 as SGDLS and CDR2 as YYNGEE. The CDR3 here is CASSHPRLAGGGTDTQYF. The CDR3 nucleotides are TGTGCCAGCAGCCATCCAAGACTAGCGGGGGGTGGCACAGATACGCAGTATTTT.

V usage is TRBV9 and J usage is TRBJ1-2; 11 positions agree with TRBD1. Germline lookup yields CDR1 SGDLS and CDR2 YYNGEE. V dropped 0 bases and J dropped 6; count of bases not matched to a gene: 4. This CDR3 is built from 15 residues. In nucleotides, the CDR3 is TGTGCCAGCAGCGTAGGTGGACAGGGGGCTGATGGCTACACCTTC. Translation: CASSVGGQGADGYTF.

The CDR3 DNA sequence: TGTGCCAGCAGCTTGGATCCCCAGACTGAAGCTTTCTTT. Its translation: CASSLDPQTEAFF. This chain links TRBV5-4 with TRBJ1-1, with D unclear. The germline gives CDR1 SGHNT, CDR2 YYREEE (reference sequence). The CDR3 length is 13 residues. V lost 0 bases to trimming and J lost 5 bases, with 8 bases between them. The whole variable domain, filled in from reference TRBV5-4 and TRBJ1-1, reads ETGVTQSPTHLIKTRGQQVTLRCSSQSGHNTVSWYQQALGQGPQFIFQYYREEENGRGNFPPRFSGLQFPNYSSELNVNALELDDSALYLCASSLDPQTEAFFGQGTRLTVV.

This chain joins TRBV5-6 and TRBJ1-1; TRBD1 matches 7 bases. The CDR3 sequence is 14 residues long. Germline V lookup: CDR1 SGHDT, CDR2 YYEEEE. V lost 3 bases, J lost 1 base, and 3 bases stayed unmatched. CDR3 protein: CASSWGQSNTEAFF. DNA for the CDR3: TGTGCCAGCAGCTGGGGACAGTCGAACACTGAAGCTTTCTTT.

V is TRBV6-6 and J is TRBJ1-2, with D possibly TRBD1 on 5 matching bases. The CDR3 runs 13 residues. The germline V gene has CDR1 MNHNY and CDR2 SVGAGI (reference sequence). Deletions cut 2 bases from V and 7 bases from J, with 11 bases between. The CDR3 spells CASSYVGGVGYTF. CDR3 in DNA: TGTGCCAGCAGTTACGTTGGGGGGGTTGGCTACACCTTC.

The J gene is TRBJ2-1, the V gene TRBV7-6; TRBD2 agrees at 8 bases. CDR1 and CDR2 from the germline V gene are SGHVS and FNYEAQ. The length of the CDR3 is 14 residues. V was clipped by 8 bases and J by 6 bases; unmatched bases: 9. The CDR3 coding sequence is TGTGCCAGCGGAGGCGGGGGGCTGGGCAATGAGCAGTTCTTC. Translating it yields CASGGGGLGNEQFF.

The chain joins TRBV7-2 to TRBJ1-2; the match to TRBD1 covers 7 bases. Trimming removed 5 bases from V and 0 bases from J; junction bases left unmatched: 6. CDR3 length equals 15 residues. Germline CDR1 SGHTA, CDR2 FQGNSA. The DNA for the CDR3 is TGTGCCAGCAGCCTCGGGACAGCTTCTAACTATGGCTACACCTTC. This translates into CASSLGTASNYGYTF.

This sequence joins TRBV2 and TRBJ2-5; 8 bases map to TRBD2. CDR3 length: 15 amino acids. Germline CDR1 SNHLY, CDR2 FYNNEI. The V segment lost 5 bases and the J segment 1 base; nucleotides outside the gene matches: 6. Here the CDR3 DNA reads TGTGCCAGCAGTAAAATAGCGGGGCGCCAAGAGACCCAGTACTTC. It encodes CASSKIAGRQETQYF. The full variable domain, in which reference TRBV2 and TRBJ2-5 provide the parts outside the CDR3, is EPEVTQTPSHQVTQMGQEVILRCVPISNHLYFYWYRQILGQKVEFLVSFYNNEISEKSEIFDDQFSVERPDGSNFTLKIRSTKLEDSAMYFCASSKIAGRQETQYFGPGTRLLVL.

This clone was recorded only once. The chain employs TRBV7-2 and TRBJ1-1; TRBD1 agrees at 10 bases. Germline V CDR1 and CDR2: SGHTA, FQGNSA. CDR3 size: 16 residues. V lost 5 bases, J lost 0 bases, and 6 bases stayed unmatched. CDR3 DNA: TGTGCCAGCAGCCTTCGAGGGACAGGGGTGAACACTGAAGCTTTCTTT. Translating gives CASSLRGTGVNTEAFF.

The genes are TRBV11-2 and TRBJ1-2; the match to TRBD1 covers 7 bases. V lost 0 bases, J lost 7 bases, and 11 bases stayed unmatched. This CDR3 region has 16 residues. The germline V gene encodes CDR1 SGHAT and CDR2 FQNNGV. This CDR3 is CASSLDRQGGQAGYTF. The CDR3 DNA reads TGTGCCAGCAGCTTAGATCGTCAAGGGGGCCAGGCTGGCTACACCTTC.

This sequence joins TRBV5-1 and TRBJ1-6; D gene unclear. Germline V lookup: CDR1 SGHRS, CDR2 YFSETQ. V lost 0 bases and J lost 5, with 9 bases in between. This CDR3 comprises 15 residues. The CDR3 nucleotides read TGCGCCAGCAGCTTGGGGCTCGCCAATAATTCACCCCTCCACTTT. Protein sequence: CASSLGLANNSPLHF.

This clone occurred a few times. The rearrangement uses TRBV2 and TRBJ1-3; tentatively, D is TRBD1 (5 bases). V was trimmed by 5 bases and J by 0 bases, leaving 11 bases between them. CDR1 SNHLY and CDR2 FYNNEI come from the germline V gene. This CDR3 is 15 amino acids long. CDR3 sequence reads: CASSSTASSGNTIYF. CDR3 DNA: TGTGCCAGCAGTTCGACAGCGAGCTCTGGAAACACCATATATTTT.

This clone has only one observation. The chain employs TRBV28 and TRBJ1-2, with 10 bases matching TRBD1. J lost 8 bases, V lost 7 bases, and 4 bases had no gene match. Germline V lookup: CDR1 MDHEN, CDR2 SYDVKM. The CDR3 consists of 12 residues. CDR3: CASTGQGDGYTF. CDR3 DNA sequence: TGTGCCAGCACCGGACAGGGGGACGGCTACACCTTC.

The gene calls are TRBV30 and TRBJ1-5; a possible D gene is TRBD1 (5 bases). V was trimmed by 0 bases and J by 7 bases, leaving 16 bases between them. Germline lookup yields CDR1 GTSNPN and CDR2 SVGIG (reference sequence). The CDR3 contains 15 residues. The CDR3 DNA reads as TGTGCCTGGAGTGTAAGGGGCCAGGGTGTGCAGCCCCAGCATTTT. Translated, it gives CAWSVRGQGVQPQHF.

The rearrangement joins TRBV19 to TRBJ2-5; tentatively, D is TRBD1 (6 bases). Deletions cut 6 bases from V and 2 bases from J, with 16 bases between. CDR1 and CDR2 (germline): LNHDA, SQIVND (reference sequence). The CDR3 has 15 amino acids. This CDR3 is CASRPGAGVQETQYF. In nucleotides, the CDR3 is TGTGCCAGTAGGCCCGGGGCAGGGGTTCAAGAGACCCAGTACTTC. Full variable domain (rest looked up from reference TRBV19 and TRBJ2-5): DGGITQSPKYLFRKEGQNVTLSCEQNLNHDAMYWYRQDPGQGLRLIYYSQIVNDFQKGDIAEGYSVSREKKESFPLTVTSAQKNPTAFYLCASRPGAGVQETQYFGPGTRLLVL.

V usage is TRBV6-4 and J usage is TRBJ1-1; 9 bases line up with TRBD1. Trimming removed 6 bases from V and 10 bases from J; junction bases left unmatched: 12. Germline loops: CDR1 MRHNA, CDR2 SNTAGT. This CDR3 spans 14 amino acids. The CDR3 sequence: CASSLNPGQGLAFF. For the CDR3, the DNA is TGTGCCAGCAGCCTTAACCCGGGACAGGGACTAGCTTTCTTT.

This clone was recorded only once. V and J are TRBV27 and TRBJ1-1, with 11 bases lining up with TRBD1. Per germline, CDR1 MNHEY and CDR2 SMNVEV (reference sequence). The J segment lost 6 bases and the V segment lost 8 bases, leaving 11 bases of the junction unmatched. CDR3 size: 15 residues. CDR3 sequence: CASGSRDRGEPEAFF. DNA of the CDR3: TGTGCCAGCGGCAGCCGGGACAGGGGGGAGCCTGAAGCTTTCTTT.

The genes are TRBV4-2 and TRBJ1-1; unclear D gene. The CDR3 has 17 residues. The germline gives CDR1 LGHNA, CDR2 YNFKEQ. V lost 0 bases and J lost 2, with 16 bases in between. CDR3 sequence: CASSQETGGFENTEAFF. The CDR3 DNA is TGTGCCAGCAGCCAAGAAACGGGCGGGTTTGAAAACACTGAAGCTTTCTTT.

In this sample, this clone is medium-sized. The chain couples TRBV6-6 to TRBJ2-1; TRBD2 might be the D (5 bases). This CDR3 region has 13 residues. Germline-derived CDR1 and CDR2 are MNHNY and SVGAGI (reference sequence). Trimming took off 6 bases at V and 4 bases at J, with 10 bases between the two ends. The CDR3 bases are TGTGCCAGCAGCCGCGGGTCGTACAATGAGCAGTTCTTC. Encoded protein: CASSRGSYNEQFF.

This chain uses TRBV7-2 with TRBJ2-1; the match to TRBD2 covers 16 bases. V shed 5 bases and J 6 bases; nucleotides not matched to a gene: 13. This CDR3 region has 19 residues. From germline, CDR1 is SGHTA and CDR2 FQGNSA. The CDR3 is CASSRNPGLAGGLSNEQFF. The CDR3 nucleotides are TGTGCCAGCAGCCGAAATCCGGGACTAGCGGGGGGGCTGAGCAATGAGCAGTTCTTC.

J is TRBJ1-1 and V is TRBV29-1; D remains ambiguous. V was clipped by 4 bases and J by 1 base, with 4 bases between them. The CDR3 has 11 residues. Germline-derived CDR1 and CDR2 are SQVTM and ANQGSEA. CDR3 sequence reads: CSVVKNTEAFF. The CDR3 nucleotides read TGCAGCGTTGTAAAGAACACTGAAGCTTTCTTT.

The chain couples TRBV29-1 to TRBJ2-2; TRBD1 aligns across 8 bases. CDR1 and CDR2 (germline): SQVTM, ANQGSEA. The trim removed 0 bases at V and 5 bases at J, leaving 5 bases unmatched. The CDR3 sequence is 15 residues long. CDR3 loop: CSVEDPGGLTGELFF. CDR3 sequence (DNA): TGCAGCGTTGAAGATCCAGGGGGCTTGACCGGGGAGCTGTTTTTT.